Listed here is a single TCR beta chain. The antigen is unknown. Mismatch with germline at one junction end may stem from a read error. TCRbeta libraries were built with three rounds of nested PCR, modified from ARM-PCR. TCRdb used MiXCR to reprocess the multiplex PCR reads, holding one entry per CDR3 protein. The repertoire holds roughly 220,000 distinct CDR3 sequences, with 60% to 85% as singletons. The CDR3 covers 16 residues. The germline V gene encodes CDR1 LGHNA and CDR2 YNFKEQ. No cell sorting was done before RNA was extracted from the tissue. These data originate in a study of tumor and adjacent non-tumor tissue in lung cancer. The study's findings and limits: TCR diversity was significantly greater in tumor than normal lung tissue.

The sequenced material came from lung tumor tissue. The sequence was obtained from a man in his fifties or sixties with non-small cell lung cancer. The rearrangement links TRBV4-2 to TRBJ1-3, with 8 bases aligning to TRBD1. The CDR3 DNA reads TGTGCCAGCATCCAAGCTGCAGGGGGCGGTGGAAACACCATATATTTT. Translating gives CASIQAAGGGGNTIYF.